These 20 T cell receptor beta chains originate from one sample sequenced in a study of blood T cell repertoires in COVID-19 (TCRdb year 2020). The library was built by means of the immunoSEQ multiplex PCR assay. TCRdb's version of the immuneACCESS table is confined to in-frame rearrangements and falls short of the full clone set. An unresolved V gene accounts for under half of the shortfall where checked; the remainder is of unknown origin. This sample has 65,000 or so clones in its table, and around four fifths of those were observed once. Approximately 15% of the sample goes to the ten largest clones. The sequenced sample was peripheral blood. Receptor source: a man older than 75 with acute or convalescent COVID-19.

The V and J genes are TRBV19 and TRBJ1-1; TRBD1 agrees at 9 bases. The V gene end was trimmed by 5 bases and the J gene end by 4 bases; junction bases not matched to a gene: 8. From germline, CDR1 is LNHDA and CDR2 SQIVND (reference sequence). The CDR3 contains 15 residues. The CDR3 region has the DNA TGTGCCAGTAGTGCCTGGGACAGGGTAGGCACTGAAGCTTTCTTT. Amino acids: CASSAWDRVGTEAFF.

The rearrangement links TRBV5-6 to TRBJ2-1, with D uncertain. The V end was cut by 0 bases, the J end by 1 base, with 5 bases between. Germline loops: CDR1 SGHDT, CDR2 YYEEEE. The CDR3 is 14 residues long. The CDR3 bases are TGTGCCAGCAGCTTGGGACATTCCTACAATGAGCAGTTCTTC. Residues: CASSLGHSYNEQFF.

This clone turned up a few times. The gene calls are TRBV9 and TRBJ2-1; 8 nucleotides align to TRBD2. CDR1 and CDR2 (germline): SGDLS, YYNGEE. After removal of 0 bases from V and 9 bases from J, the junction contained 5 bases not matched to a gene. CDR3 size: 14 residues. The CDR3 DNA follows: TGTGCCAGCAGCGTAGGAGTAGCGGGGACTGAGCAGTTCTTC. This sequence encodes CASSVGVAGTEQFF.

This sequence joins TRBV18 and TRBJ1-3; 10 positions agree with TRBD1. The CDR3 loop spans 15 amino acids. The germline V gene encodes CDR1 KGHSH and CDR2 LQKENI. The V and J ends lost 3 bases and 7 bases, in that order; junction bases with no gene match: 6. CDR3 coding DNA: TGTGCCAGCTCACCGGAGACAGGGGGCGCGAACACCATATATTTT. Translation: CASSPETGGANTIYF.

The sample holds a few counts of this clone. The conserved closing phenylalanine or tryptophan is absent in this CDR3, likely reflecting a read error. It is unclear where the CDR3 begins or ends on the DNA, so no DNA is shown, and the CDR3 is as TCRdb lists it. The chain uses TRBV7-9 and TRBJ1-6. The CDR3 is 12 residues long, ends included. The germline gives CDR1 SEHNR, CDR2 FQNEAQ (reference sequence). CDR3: CASSLASSGRPI.

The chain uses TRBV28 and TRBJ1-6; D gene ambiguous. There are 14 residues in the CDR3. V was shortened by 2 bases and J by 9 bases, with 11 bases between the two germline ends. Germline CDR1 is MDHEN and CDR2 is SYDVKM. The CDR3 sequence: CASSLGGLGSPLHF. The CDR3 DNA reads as TGTGCCAGCAGTTTAGGAGGGCTTGGTTCACCCCTCCACTTT.

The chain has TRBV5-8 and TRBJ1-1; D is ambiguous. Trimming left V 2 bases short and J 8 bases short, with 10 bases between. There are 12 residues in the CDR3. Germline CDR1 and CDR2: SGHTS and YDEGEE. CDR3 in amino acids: CASSFGRREAFF. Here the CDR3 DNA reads TGTGCCAGCAGCTTTGGGAGACGGGAAGCTTTCTTT. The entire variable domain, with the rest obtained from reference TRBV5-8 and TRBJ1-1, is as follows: EAGVTQSPTHLIKTRGQQATLRCSPISGHTSVYWYQQALGLGLQFLLWYDEGEERNRGNFPPRFSGRQFPNYSSELNVNALELEDSALYLCASSFGRREAFFGQGTRLTVV.

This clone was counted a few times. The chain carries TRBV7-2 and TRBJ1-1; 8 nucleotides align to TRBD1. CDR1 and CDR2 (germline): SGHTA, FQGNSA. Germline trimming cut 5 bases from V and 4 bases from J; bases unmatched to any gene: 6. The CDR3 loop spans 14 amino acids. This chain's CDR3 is CASSRDRGSTEAFF. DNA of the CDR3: TGTGCCAGCAGCAGAGACAGGGGAAGCACTGAAGCTTTCTTT.

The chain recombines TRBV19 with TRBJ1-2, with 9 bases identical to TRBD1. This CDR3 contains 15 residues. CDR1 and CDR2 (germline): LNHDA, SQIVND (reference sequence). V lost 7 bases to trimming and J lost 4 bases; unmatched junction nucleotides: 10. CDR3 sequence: CASITGGATPYGYTF. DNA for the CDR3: TGTGCCAGTATCACAGGGGGCGCAACACCCTATGGCTACACCTTC.

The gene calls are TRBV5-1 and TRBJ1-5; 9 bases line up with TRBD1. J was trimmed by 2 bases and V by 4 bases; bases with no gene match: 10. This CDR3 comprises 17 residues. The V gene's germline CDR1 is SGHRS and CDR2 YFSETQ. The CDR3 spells CASSPSDRGLGNQPQHF. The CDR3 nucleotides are TGCGCCAGCAGCCCGTCCGACAGGGGGTTGGGCAATCAGCCCCAGCATTTT.

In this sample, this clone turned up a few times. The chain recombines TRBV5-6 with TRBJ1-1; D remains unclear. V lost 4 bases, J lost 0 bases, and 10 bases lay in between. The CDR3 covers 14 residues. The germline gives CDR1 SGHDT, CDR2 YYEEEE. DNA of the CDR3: TGTGCCAGCAGCGTGCCGGGGTTGAACACTGAAGCTTTCTTT. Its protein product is CASSVPGLNTEAFF. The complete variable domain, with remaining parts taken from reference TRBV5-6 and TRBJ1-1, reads DAGVTQSPTHLIKTRGQQVTLRCSPKSGHDTVSWYQQALGQGPQFIFQYYEEEERQRGNFPDRFSGHQFPNYSSELNVNALLLGDSALYLCASSVPGLNTEAFFGQGTRLTVV.

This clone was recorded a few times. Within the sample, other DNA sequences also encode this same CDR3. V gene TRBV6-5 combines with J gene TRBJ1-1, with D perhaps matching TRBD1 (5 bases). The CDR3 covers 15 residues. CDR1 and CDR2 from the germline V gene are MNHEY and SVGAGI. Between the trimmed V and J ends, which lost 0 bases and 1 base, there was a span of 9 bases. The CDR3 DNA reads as TGTGCCAGCAGTTACTCGGGGCGGGGGAACACTGAAGCTTTCTTT. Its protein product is CASSYSGRGNTEAFF.

CDR3 in DNA: TGTGCCAGCAGCTGGACCGGGACAGGGGTCACTGAAGCTTTCTTT. The encoded protein is CASSWTGTGVTEAFF. The chain has TRBV7-2 and TRBJ1-1; TRBD1 matches 10 bases. CDR1 is SGHTA, CDR2 FQGNSA, per germline. CDR3 length equals 15 residues. With 4 bases clipped from V and 4 bases from J, the junction kept 6 bases outside the gene matches. The full variable domain, its missing parts supplied by reference TRBV7-2 and TRBJ1-1, is GAGVSQSPSNKVTEKGKDVELRCDPISGHTALYWYRQSLGQGLEFLIYFQGNSAPDKSGLPSDRFSAERTGGSVSTLTIQRTQQEDSAVYLCASSWTGTGVTEAFFGQGTRLTVV.

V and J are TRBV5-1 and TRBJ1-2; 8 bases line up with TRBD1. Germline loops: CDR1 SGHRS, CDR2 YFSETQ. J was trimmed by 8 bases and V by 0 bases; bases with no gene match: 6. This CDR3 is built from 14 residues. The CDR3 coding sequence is TGCGCCAGCAGCTTGGCAGGGGGCGTTGAGGGCTACACCTTC. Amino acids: CASSLAGGVEGYTF. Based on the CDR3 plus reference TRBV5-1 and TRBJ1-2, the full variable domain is KAGVTQTPRYLIKTRGQQVTLSCSPISGHRSVSWYQQTPGQGLQFLFEYFSETQRNKGNFPGRFSGRQFSNSRSEMNVSTLELGDSALYLCASSLAGGVEGYTFGSGTRLTVV.

CDR3 DNA sequence: TGTGCCAGCAGCTTAGGGTCAGGGACAGAGGATCAGCCCCAGCATTTT. Residues: CASSLGSGTEDQPQHF. The chain combines TRBV7-2 with TRBJ1-5; 7 bases line up with TRBD1. This CDR3 region has 16 residues. CDR1 is SGHTA, CDR2 FQGNSA, per germline. J lost 5 bases, V lost 1 base, and 8 bases had no gene match.

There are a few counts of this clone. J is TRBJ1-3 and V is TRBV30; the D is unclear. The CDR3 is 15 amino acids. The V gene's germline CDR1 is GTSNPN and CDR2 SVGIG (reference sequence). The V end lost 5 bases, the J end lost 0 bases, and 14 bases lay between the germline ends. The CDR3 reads CAWGRRRLSGNTIYF. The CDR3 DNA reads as TGTGCCTGGGGGAGACGTAGACTCTCTGGAAACACCATATATTTT.

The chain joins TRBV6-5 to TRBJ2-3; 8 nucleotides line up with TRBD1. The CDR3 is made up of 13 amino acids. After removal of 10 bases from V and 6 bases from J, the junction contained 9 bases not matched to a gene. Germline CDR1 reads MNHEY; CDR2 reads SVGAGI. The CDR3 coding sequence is TGTGCCACGGCCCAGGGGGCGGGTGATACGCAGTATTTT. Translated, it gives CATAQGAGDTQYF.

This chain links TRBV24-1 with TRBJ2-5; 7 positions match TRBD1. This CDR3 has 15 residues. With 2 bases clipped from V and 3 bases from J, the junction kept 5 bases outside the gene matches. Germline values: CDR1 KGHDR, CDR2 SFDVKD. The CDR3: CATSDSATGEETQYF. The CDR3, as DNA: TGTGCCACCAGTGATTCCGCTACAGGGGAAGAGACCCAGTACTTC.

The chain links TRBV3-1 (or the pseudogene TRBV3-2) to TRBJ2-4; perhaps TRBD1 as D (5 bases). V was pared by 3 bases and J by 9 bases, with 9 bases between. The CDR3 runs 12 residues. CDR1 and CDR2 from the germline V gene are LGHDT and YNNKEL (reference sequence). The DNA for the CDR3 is TGTGCCAGCAGCCACGGAAGGGGCATTCAGTACTTC. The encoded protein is CASSHGRGIQYF.

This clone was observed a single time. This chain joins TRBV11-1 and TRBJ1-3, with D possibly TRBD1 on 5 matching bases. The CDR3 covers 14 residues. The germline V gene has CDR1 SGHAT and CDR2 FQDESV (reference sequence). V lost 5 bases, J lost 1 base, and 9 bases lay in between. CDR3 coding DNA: TGTGCCAGCAGCCCACAGGAGTCTGGAAACACCATATATTTT. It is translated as CASSPQESGNTIYF. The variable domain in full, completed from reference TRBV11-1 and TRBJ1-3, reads EAEVAQSPRYKITEKSQAVAFWCDPISGHATLYWYRQILGQGPELLVQFQDESVVDDSQLPKDRFSAERLKGVDSTLKIQPAELGDSAMYLCASSPQESGNTIYFGEGSWLTVV.